This T cell receptor (beta chain) was sequenced for a study of blood T cell repertoires in COVID-19. On the study more broadly: Sources were T cells, B-cell-depleted T cells, or PBMCs; the material itself was cDNA or gDNA.

Germline CDR1 and CDR2: KGHSH and LQKENI. The CDR3 runs 12 residues. V lost 1 base to trimming and J lost 8 bases, with 8 bases between them. About this clone itself: The same CDR3 is also encoded by other DNA sequences in this sample.

Repertoires were generated with immunoSEQ multiplex PCR, while TCRdb's copy carries only in-frame clones and drops some. The sample records 300,000 to 450,000 clones, about 90% being singletons. Recruits, aged roughly 18 to 90 years, lived in about two dozen US areas. Researchers sorted participants into cohorts using their self-reported clinical history. Sequencing was done on a sample of PBMCs or T cells enriched from blood (not recorded which). V and J are TRBV18 and TRBJ1-2, with D possibly TRBD1 on 6 matching bases. This clonotype was sampled from a young woman who had been exposed to COVID-19. CDR3 sequence reads: CASSPQGDGYTF. CDR3 in DNA: TGTGCCAGCTCACCACAGGGGGACGGCTACACCTTC.